A single T cell receptor (beta chain) is shown here with its context. Assay: immunoSEQ multiplex PCR; the TCRdb copy retains only in-frame clones and omits some. The sample shows more than 90,000 clones, 75% to 90% of them seen only once. The V end was cut by 5 bases, the J end by 0 bases, with 8 bases between. The CDR3 loop spans 13 amino acids. Looked up from germline, CDR1 is SGHRS and CDR2 is YFSETQ. This record belongs to a study of blood T cell repertoires in COVID-19. The chain uses TRBV5-1 and TRBJ1-2, with D unclear. The receptor was derived from a human donor in a cohort sampled during active COVID-19. Material: peripheral blood. CDR3 sequence: CASREDTNYGYTF. In DNA, the CDR3 is TGCGCCAGCAGAGAGGATACTAACTATGGCTACACCTTC.